The source of this T cell receptor (beta chain) is a study of cytomegalovirus exposure and HLA in healthy donors (dated by TCRdb to about 2017). In terms of the full investigation: In an earlier analysis of roughly 500 of the donors, under 300 Gb of sequence data and some 120 million unique TCR beta sequences from about 179 million T cells were reported. Genome-wide SNP genotypes for about three fifths of the roughly 670 donors were used in a later genetic analysis, which treated that subset as a discovery cohort. The number of typed donors differed by locus: about 629-630 for A, B, C, DRB1 and DQB1; approximately 530 for DQA1; approximately 600 for DPA1; and some 430 for DPB1. To predict cytomegalovirus infection status, the study combined high-throughput TCR immunosequencing, statistical association of individual TCRs with disease status, and machine learning. The study was designed to test whether signatures of past pathogen exposure could be identified by cataloging public T cell receptors. Alongside the repertoire data, information on donor age, sex, ethnicity and CMV serostatus was compiled. Using immunosequencing, the study profiled T cell repertoires from 666 subjects and related those repertoires to cytomegalovirus serostatus. Among roughly 400 genotyped donors of the cohort, an average of around 220,000 unique TCR beta nucleotide sequences was sequenced per donor, of which about 18% were non-productive. Rather than using new phenotypic data, the later analysis identified candidate immune exposures from TCR beta sequences and from how often those sequences occurred across donors. To study patterns of TCR occurrence, a later analysis re-analyzed previously published TCR beta repertoires from several hundred donors and added high-resolution HLA genotyping. HLA typing covered class I and class II loci at four-digit resolution. A separate validation cohort of more than 100 different subjects was used in addition to the 666-subject first cohort. Because of strong linkage in the cohort, roughly five DR-DQ haplotypes were treated as single units for association and clustering. Among the roughly 400 genotyped donors, around 81% belonged to the genetic ancestry cluster associated with self-reported Caucasian donors. Every repertoire in the discovery cohort had been generated on one and the same sequencing platform. An earlier analysis of more than 450 of the donors used high-throughput TCR beta sequencing to judge whether each TCR beta V gene segment behaved as functional or pseudogenic. Approximately 310 gigabases of sequencing data and 70 million to 100 million unique TCR sequences made up an early release that covered 640 HLA-typed donors.

The protocol used for the library was the immunoSEQ multiplex PCR assay. For the multiplex PCR, a mixture combining 60 forward primers for TCR Vbeta segments and 13 reverse primers for TCR Jbeta segments was used. The CDR3 region of rearranged TCR beta genes was amplified from genomic DNA with a multiplex PCR assay. The Illumina HiSeq System was used to sequence the amplified TCR beta libraries as 87-base-pair reads. The original pipeline was this. A later analysis tallied around 80 million unique TCR beta chains across the 650 to 750 repertoires, and approximately 9.9 million of those chains were shared by two or more donors. Raw reads were error-corrected and collapsed into unique sequences by a nearest-neighbor algorithm in which closely related sequences were merged to remove PCR and sequencing errors. CDR3 sequences were aligned to IMGT reference sequences to assign V, D and J gene segments. Each retained sequence needed at least a six-nucleotide match to both a V gene segment and a J gene segment. A rearrangement was called productive if the CDR3 had no stop codons and remained in frame with V and J, and every other rearrangement was called non-productive. CDR3 was defined by IMGT convention, running from the second conserved V-encoded cysteine to the conserved J-encoded phenylalanine. Sequences without an unambiguous match to a single V gene segment were excluded from the earlier analysis of approximately 560 of the donors. In an earlier analysis of several hundred of the donors, V segments were called functional above 56.7% productive rearrangements and were called segregating when the between-donor standard deviation exceeded 5%. A statistical classification framework was built for diagnosing cytomegalovirus status from the catalog of TCR beta chain sequences. A later analysis assigned V and J genes by comparing TCR nucleotide sequences with IMGT/GENE-DB human TR gene sequences. Using the TCRdist pipeline, a later analysis assigned CDR3 sequences along with most-parsimonious VDJ recombination scenarios. In a later analysis, each TCR beta chain was defined by its CDR3 amino acid sequence together with its V-gene family, and reads lacking a unique V-gene family were excluded. A later analysis removed over 500 highly shared, low-generation-probability nucleotide sequences to deal with suspected cross-contamination and a sequencing artifact. In a later analysis, a clonal expansion index was calculated for each public chain from normalized within-repertoire ranks of inferred template counts. In a later analysis, generation probabilities were computed with a VDJ recombination model fitted to out-of-frame rearrangements, and the resulting probabilities were checked against IGoR. Hypergeometric tests were used in a later analysis to score TCR-TCR, TCR-HLA and TCR-CMV co-occurrence, with a repertoire-size bias correction applied to the TCR pairs. False discovery rates were estimated in a later analysis by permuting HLA or CMV assignments 20 times. In a later analysis, co-occurring TCRs were grouped using DBSCAN, and TCRdist sequence similarity was added for clustering within HLA-allele-positive subsets. Repertoires with fewer than 30,000 or more than 120,000 public chains were left out of co-occurrence clustering, as were a handful of repertoires with anomalous nucleotide sharing. TCRdb holds this immuneACCESS table with in-frame rearrangements only. Some clones are missing; in checked studies, unresolved V genes explain under half, and the rest has no known cause. That table supplies the V and J calls and clone size; D and trimming were determined from the DNA. The sample table records roughly 80,000 clones. The ten largest make up 0.58% of the sample.

About this clone: Its recognized antigen is unknown.

Points the paper makes about the study in general: According to a later analysis, most CMV-associated TCR beta chains appeared to be HLA-restricted, and the HLA associations seemed to be driven largely by CMV exposure. Only TCR beta chains were sequenced in this cohort, and the absence of alpha or paired-chain data limited detectable features. A further reported finding was that TCR beta sequences accurately predicted the HLA-A and HLA-B alleles for most subjects in the first cohort. Sequencing depth was assumed to be roughly uniform across donors in the presence/absence analyses, though that assumption may not hold. A later analysis reported that several top co-occurrence clusters appeared linked to parvovirus B19, influenza, CMV and Epstein-Barr virus. A later analysis found that TCR association rates varied across HLA loci, with DRB1 alleles showing the most associated TCRs and HLA-C alleles the fewest. Roughly 15 rarely observed V segments, including chromosome 9 orphons, were excluded from the earlier analysis of about 600 of the donors because counts were too low. V-gene and J-gene trimming of TCR beta chains was associated with a missense DCLRE1C variant in a later genetic analysis, and the association was replicated in an independent cohort. A later analysis found that HLA-associated TCR beta chains were more clonally expanded and had lower generation probabilities than equally common non-associated chains. Linkage disequilibrium might explain the correlated functional status among segregating V segments, but an unknown experimental factor could not be ruled out. While some public TCRs were present in many individuals, most TCR sequences turned up only very rarely across donors. Assigning TCR associations to individual alleles was difficult when HLA alleles, especially DR and DQ, strongly co-occurred. Specific HLA alleles were associated with 15,000 to 20,000 TCR beta sequences at a false discovery rate of 0.05 in a later analysis. Because the 87-base-pair reads could not distinguish some IMGT-functional V segments, including TRBV6-2 and TRBV6-3, those segments were excluded. For the cohort, immune exposure information was limited to CMV serostatus. The study gave a list of some 150 TCR beta chains associated with cytomegalovirus. A cluster of highly shared sequence variants was judged likely to represent a technical artifact of the sequencing pipeline. Cytomegalovirus status was reported to be diagnosed by the classifier with high specificity and sensitivity in both the original and validation cohorts. According to the authors, the approach could potentially be generalized to other disease states and immunological phenotypes. Because some donors lacked HLA typing at each locus, the association tests relied only on the typed subset. In an earlier analysis of several hundred of the donors, most TCR beta V segments were observed in productive rearrangements about 87% or about 30% of the time, broadly matching IMGT annotations. According to a later genetic analysis, donors in an Asian-associated ancestry cluster had fewer N-insertions in productive TCRs than the approximately 630-donor mean. In vitro tests confirmed that a few of the cytomegalovirus-associated TCR beta chains recognize cytomegalovirus antigens.

V loses 3 bases of germline sequence and J loses 0 bases, and the interval between the two ends is 15 bases. Taken from cysteine to phenylalanine, the CDR3 has 17 residues. Only the CDR3 DNA is retained, 51 bases long and in frame from the first base. Reading the germline V gene (reference sequence) gives CDR1 SEHNR and CDR2 FQNEAQ. The cohort consisted of 600 to 700 healthy bone marrow donors. At the time of sampling, all cohort members were nominally healthy, though unrecorded immune exposures were likely present. The donor tested CMV seronegative, placing the donor among the 350 or so seronegative members of the cohort. Every donor gave a peripheral blood sample, and the peripheral blood mononuclear cells from that sample were used for TCR beta sequencing. The Qiagen DNeasy Blood Extraction Kit was used to extract genomic DNA from the blood cell samples.

Sequencing was done on a sample of PBMCs. The TCR sequence derives from a middle-aged man in good health and CMV-seronegative. The chain uses TRBV7-9 and TRBJ2-1; a weak D assignment points to TRBD2 (5 bases agree). The sequence in DNA is TGTGCCAGCAGCTTGACCCCGGGAATTGGCTCCTACAATGAGCAGTTCTTC. Its protein product is CASSLTPGIGSYNEQFF. When the CDR3 is completed using the reference TRBV7-9 and TRBJ2-1 genes on either side, the full variable domain is DTGVSQNPRHKITKRGQNVTFRCDPISEHNRLYWYRQTLGQGPEFLTYFQNEAQLEKSRLLSDRFSAERPKGSFSTLEIQRTEQGDSAMYLCASSLTPGIGSYNEQFFGPGTRLTVL.